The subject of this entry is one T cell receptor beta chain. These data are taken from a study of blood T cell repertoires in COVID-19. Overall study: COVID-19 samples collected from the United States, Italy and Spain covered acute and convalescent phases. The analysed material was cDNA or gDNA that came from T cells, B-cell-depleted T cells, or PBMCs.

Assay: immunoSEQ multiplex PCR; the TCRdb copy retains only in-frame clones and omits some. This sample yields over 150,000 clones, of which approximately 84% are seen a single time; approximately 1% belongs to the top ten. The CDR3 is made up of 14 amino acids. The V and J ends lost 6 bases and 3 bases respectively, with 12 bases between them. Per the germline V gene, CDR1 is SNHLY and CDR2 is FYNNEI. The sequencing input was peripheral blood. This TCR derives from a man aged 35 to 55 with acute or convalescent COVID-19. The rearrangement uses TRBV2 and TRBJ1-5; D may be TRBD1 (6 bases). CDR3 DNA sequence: TGTGCCAGCAGCCGCGGGGGGCTCAATCAGCCCCAGCATTTT. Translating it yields CASSRGGLNQPQHF.